This entry concerns a single TCR beta chain. Germline values: CDR1 SNHLY, CDR2 FYNNEI. The CDR3 is 15 residues long. The V and J ends lost 4 bases and 2 bases, in that order; junction bases with no gene match: 6. Per the study methods: Amplified reference gene primers provided the basis for estimating nucleated cell counts. Method: immunoSEQ multiplex PCR; TCRdb's copy keeps in-frame clones and lacks some. V and J calls and clone size are as listed in that table; D and trimming were resolved from the DNA. The table has around 290,000 clones, approximately 90% seen once. The data originate from a study of blood T cell repertoires in COVID-19. In the study overall: The samples span acute and convalescent COVID-19 from the United States, Italy and Spain.

Participant ages covered 18 to 89 years across 24 US areas. Participants reported their clinical history, and cohort assignment relied on those reports. The receptor was isolated from a woman aged 55-75 years in a cohort exposed to, infected with or recovered from COVID-19 (not recorded which). The source material was PBMCs or T cells enriched from blood (not recorded which). V gene TRBV2 combines with J gene TRBJ2-3; 7 nucleotides align to TRBD2. The CDR3 sequence: CASSVRGRSTDTQYF. In DNA form, the CDR3 reads TGTGCCAGCAGTGTCCGCGGGAGATCCACAGATACGCAGTATTTT.